This T cell receptor (beta chain) was identified in a study of blood T cell repertoires in COVID-19 (dated by TCRdb to 2020 to 2022). Regarding the study in general: Samples covering the acute and convalescent phases of COVID-19 were provided by collaborators in the United States, Italy and Spain. The prospective study material was composed of cDNA or gDNA derived from T cells, B-cell-depleted T cells, or PBMCs. Subjects who had been exposed to COVID-19, were actively infected with it, or had recovered from it provided the deeply sampled blood TCRbeta repertoires that made up the dataset. The repertoires were released in a freely available public database meant as a resource for research on the immune response to SARS-CoV-2. The samples were drawn from the first 160 participants of the ongoing ImmuneRACE study and from 1,254 subjects provided by 6 global collaborators. Nearly every sample came with metadata listing a de-identified subject ID, COVID-19 status, age in years and sex. Where available, HLA class I and class II types were taken from metadata supplied by the sample provider and were not determined by assay-based typing. What the research found in general, with its limitations: The quantity of clinical and demographic metadata differed by source and by participant and was supplied without curation.

TCRbeta CDR3 regions were amplified from genomic DNA using the immunoSEQ Assay, a bias-controlled multiplex PCR. Turning to the authors' computational methods: The number of nucleated cells in each sample was estimated from the amplification of reference gene primers within the assay. To quantify the absolute abundance of each unique TCRbeta CDR3 rearrangement, sequence reads were collapsed and filtered. Productive Simpson clonality was computed per sample as the square root of Simpson's diversity index over productive rearrangements. This immuneACCESS table, as held by TCRdb, lists in-frame sequences with V and J called but not all clones. Of the missing ones, under half trace to an unresolved V gene in checked studies; the others have no known cause. The D gene and trimming were derived from the DNA, and the V and J assignments and clone size from that table. The sample yields fewer than 500,000 clones; 70% to 90% were counted once. Together, the top ten hold 0.8% to 0.85% of the sample.

Concerning this clone: Its antigen remains unidentified. The junction and the germline gene differ at one end; a read error may be behind it.

Taken from the germline V gene, the CDR1 and CDR2 loops are MNHEY and SVGAGI. The CDR3 spans 13 residues, from the cysteine through the phenylalanine. The only DNA kept is the CDR3, 39 bases in frame from the first base. One collaborating source in Seattle enrolled patients while the patients were actively infected and followed the patients over time throughout the course of disease. Collaborating institutions collected whole blood in K2EDTA tubes following their own protocols. For TCRbeta analysis, collaborators shipped samples in one of three forms: frozen whole blood, isolated PBMCs, or DNA extracted from either of those sample types.

Rearrangement joined TRBV6-5 to TRBJ1-1; no D gene is confidently identified. The receptor was isolated from a man aged 18 to 29 with COVID-19, enrolled during active disease. Sample: peripheral blood. The DNA reads TGTGCCAGCAGTTACTCAAAACACACCGAAGCTTTCTTT. Translated, this is CASSYSKHTEAFF.